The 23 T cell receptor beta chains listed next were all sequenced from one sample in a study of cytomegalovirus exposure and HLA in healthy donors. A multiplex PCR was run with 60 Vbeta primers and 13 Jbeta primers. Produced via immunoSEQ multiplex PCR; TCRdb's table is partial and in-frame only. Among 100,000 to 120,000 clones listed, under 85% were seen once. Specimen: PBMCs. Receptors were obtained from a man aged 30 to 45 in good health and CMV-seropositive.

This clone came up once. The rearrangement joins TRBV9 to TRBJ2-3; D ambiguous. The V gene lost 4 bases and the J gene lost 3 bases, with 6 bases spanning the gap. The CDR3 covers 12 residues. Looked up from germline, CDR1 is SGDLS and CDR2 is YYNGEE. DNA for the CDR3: TGTGCCAGCAGCCCCCAGACAGATACGCAGTATTTT. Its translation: CASSPQTDTQYF.

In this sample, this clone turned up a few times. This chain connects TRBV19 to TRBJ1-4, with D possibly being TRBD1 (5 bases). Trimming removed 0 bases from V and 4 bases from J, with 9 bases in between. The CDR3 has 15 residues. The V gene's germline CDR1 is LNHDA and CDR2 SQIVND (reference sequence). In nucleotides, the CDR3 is TGTGCCAGTAGTATAGACGGGGGGATTAATGAAAAACTGTTTTTT. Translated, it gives CASSIDGGINEKLFF.

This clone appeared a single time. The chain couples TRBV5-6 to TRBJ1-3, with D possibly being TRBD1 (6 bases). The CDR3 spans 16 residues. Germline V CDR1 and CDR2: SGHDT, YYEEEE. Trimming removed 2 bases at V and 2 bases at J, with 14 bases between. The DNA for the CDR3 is TGTGCCAGCAGCTTACGGGGGGACAAAACTGGAAACACCATATATTTT. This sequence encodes CASSLRGDKTGNTIYF.

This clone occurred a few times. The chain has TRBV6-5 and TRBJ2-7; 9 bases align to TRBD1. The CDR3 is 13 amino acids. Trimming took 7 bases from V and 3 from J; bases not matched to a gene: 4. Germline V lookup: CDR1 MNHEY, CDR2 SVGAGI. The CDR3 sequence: CASTPGQGYEQYF. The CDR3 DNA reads TGTGCCAGCACCCCGGGACAGGGCTACGAGCAGTACTTC.

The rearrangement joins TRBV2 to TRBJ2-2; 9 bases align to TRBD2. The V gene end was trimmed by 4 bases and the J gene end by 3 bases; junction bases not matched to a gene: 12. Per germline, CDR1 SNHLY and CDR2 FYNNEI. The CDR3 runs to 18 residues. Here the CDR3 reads CASSGFSRGGIYTGELFF. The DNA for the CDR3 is TGTGCCAGCAGTGGATTTTCGCGGGGGGGTATATACACCGGGGAGCTGTTTTTT.

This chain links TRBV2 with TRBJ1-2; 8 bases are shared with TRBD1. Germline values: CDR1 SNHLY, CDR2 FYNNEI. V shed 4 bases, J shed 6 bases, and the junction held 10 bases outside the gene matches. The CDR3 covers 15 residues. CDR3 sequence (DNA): TGTGCCAGCAGTGGTAGGAGACAGGGGATCCATGGCTACACCTTC. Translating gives CASSGRRQGIHGYTF.

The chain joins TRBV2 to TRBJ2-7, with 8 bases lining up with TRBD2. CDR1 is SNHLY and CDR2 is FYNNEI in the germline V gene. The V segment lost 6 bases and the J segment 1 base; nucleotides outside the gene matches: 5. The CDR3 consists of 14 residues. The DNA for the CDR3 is TGTGCCAGCAGACCACGGGGGGGTTCCTACGAGCAGTACTTC. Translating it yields CASRPRGGSYEQYF.

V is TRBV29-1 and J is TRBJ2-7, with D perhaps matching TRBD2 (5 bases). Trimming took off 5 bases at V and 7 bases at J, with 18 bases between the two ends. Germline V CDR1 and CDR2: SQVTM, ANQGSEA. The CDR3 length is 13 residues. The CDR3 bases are TGCAGCGTTAGAAACCCCGGACTTTGGGAGCAGTACTTC. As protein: CSVRNPGLWEQYF.

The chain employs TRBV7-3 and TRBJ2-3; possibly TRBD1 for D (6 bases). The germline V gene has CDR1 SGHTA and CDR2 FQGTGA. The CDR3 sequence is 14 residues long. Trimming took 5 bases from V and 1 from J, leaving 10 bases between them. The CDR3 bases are TGTGCCAGCAGCGGGTCAGGGGGCACAGATACGCAGTATTTT. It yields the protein CASSGSGGTDTQYF. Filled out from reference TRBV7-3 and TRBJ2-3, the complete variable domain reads GAGVSQTPSNKVTEKGKYVELRCDPISGHTALYWYRQSLGQGPEFLIYFQGTGAADDSGLPNDRFFAVRPEGSVSTLKIQRTERGDSAVYLCASSGSGGTDTQYFGPGTRLTVL.

The CDR3 protein is CASSAGGLSTDTQYF. CDR3 sequence (DNA): TGTGCCAGCAGCGCCGGGGGGCTGAGCACAGATACGCAGTATTTT. The rearrangement links TRBV5-4 to TRBJ2-3; TRBD2 is a possible D gene (7 bases). There are 15 residues in the CDR3. V shed 4 bases and J shed 0 bases, with 12 bases lying between them. Per germline, CDR1 SGHNT and CDR2 YYREEE (reference sequence).

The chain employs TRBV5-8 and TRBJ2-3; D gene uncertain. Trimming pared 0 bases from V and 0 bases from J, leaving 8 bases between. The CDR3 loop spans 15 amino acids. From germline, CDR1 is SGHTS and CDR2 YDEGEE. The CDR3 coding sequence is TGTGCCAGCAGCTTGGGGTCAACTAGCACAGATACGCAGTATTTT. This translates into CASSLGSTSTDTQYF.

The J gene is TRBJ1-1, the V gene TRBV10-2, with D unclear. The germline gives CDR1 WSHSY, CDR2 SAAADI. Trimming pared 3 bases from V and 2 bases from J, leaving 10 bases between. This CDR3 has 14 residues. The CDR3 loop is CASSDNSFNTEAFF. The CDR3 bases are TGCGCCAGCAGTGATAACAGCTTTAACACTGAAGCTTTCTTT.

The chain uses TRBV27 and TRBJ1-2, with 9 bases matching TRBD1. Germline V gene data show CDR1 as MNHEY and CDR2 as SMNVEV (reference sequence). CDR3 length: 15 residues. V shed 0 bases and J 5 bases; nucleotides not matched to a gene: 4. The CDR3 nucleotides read TGTGCCAGCAGTTTATCGAGGACAGGGGCTTATGGCTACACCTTC. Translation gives CASSLSRTGAYGYTF.

This chain's CDR3 is CASSQDLDRSEQYF. The DNA for the CDR3 is TGCGCCAGCAGCCAAGATCTAGACAGGAGCGAGCAGTACTTC. The V and J genes are TRBV4-3 and TRBJ2-5; D might be TRBD1 (6 bases). The J call may be faulty, since TRBJ2-7 better matches the DNA end. The CDR3 is made up of 14 amino acids. Germline V gene lookup returns CDR1 LGHNA and CDR2 YSLEER.

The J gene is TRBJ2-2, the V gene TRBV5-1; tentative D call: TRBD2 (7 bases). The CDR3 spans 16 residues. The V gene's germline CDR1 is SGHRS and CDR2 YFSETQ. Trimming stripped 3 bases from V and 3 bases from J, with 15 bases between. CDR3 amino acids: CASSWTGGRDTGELFF. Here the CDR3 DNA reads TGCGCCAGCAGCTGGACGGGGGGCAGGGACACCGGGGAGCTGTTTTTT.

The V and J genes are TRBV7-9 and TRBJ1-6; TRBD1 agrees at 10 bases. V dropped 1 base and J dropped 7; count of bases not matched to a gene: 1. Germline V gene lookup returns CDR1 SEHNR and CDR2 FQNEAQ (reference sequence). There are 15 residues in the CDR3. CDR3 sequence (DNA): TGTGCCAGCAGCTTAGTGGGACAGGGGAATTCACCCCTCCACTTT. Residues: CASSLVGQGNSPLHF. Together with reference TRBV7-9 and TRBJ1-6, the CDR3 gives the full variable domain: DTGVSQNPRHKITKRGQNVTFRCDPISEHNRLYWYRQTLGQGPEFLTYFQNEAQLEKSRLLSDRFSAERPKGSFSTLEIQRTEQGDSAMYLCASSLVGQGNSPLHFGNGTRLTVT.

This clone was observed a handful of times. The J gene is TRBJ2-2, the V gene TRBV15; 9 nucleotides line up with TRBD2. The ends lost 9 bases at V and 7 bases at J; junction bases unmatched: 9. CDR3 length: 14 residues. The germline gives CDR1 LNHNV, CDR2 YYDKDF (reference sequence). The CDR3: CATAGGGESGELFF. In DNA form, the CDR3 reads TGTGCCACAGCGGGGGGCGGGGAGAGCGGGGAGCTGTTTTTT. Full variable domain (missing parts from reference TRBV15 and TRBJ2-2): DAMVIQNPRYQVTQFGKPVTLSCSQTLNHNVMYWYQQKSSQAPKLLFHYYDKDFNNEADTPDNFQSRRPNTSFCFLDIRSPGLGDTAMYLCATAGGGESGELFFGEGSRLTVL.

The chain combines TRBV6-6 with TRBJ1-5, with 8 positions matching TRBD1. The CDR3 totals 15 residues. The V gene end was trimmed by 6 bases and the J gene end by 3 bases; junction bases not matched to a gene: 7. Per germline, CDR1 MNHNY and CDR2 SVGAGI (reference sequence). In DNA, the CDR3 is TGTGCCAGCAGCCTAGGACAGGGACTCAATCAGCCCCAGCATTTT. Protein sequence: CASSLGQGLNQPQHF.

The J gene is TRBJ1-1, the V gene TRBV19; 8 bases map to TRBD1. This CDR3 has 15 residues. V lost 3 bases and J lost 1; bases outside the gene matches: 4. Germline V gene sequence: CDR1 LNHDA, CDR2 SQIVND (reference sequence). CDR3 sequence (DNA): TGTGCCAGTAGTATTGGACAGGGTTGGAACACTGAAGCTTTCTTT. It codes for CASSIGQGWNTEAFF.

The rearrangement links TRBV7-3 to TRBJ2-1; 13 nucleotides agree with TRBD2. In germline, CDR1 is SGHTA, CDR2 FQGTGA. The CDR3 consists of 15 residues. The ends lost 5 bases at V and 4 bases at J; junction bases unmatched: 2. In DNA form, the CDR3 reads TGTGCCAGCAGCGGGACTAGCGGGGAATACAATGAGCAGTTCTTC. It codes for CASSGTSGEYNEQFF.

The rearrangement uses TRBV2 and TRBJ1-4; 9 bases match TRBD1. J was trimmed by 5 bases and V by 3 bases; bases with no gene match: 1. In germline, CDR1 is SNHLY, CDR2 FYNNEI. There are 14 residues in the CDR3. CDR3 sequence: CASSDGQGNEKLFF. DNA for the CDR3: TGTGCCAGCAGTGACGGACAGGGGAATGAAAAACTGTTTTTT. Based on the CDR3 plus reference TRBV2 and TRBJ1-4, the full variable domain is EPEVTQTPSHQVTQMGQEVILRCVPISNHLYFYWYRQILGQKVEFLVSFYNNEISEKSEIFDDQFSVERPDGSNFTLKIRSTKLEDSAMYFCASSDGQGNEKLFFGSGTQLSVL.

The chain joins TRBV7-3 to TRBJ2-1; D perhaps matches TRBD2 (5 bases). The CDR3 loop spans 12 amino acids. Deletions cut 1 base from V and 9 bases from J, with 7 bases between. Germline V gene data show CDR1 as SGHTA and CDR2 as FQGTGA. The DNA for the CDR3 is TGTGCCAGCAGCTTAATCCGGGGTGAGCAGTTCTTC. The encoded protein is CASSLIRGEQFF.

This CDR3 is CASSWGGRSTDTQYF. The CDR3 bases are TGTGCCAGCAGCTGGGGGGGGCGGAGCACAGATACGCAGTATTTT. V is TRBV5-4 and J is TRBJ2-3, with a weak D call TRBD2 (7 bases). Germline V lookup: CDR1 SGHNT, CDR2 YYREEE (reference sequence). The CDR3 sequence is 15 residues long. Deletions cut 3 bases from V and 0 bases from J, with 11 bases between.